These T cell receptor beta chains were read from a single sample in a study of CD8+ T cells in alopecia areata. Produced via immunoSEQ multiplex PCR; TCRdb's table is partial and in-frame only. The sample comprises 170,000 or so clones, about 53% of which are singletons, and roughly a tenth rests with the top ten. Sample: CD8+ T cells sorted from blood, taken at week 24, from a patient treated with tofacitinib. The receptors here all came from a human donor with alopecia areata. The CDR3 runs from the conserved cysteine through the conserved F or W.

>TRBV27|TRBJ2-6
CASTPAGSGANVLTF
>TRBV29-1|TRBJ2-7
CSVVGPNYEQYF
>TRBV29-1|TRBJ2-2
CSVYVLARNTGELFF
>TRBV7-8|TRBJ2-1
CASSLGSSGGNEQFF
>TRBV5-6|TRBJ1-5
CASSSVESSNQPQHF
>TRBV4-3|TRBJ1-1
CASSRLEGGTEAFF
>TRBV13|TRBJ2-2
CASSSVAGATLDTGELFF
>TRBV9|TRBJ1-4
CASSLGRTNNEKLFF
>TRBV9|TRBJ2-4
CASSVAEGAAPQYF
>TRBV30|TRBJ2-7
CAWSGLQGNSYEQYF
>TRBV7-9|TRBJ2-7
CASSSPEVQGTYEQYF
>TRBV29-1|TRBJ2-7
CSVEDTRDSYEQYF
>TRBV7-8|TRBJ2-3
CASSLDPFTDTQYF
>TRBV13|TRBJ1-4
CASSQQGDNEKLFF
>TRBV29-1|TRBJ1-1
CSVAGQLEAFF
>TRBV6-6|TRBJ1-1
CASRDREAFF
>TRBV30|TRBJ2-3
CAWSVGDTTDTQYF
>TRBV29-1|TRBJ1-1
CSVAGSEAFF
>TRBV7-8|TRBJ2-6
CASSSDGISGANVLTF
>TRBV7-9|TRBJ2-7
CASSLDPGTYEQYF
>TRBV4-3|TRBJ2-6
CASSWGAAVRSGANVLTF
>TRBV6-5|TRBJ2-2
CASSYSGTGELFF
>TRBV6-5|TRBJ1-1
CASSYLGAGNTEAFF
>TRBV5-6|TRBJ2-7
CASSWGTGERDEQYF
>TRBV5-6|TRBJ1-4
CASSDQEGLVTNEKLFF
>TRBV9|TRBJ2-7
CASSPTRRDEQYF
>TRBV4-2|TRBJ1-5
CASSQESDLEGVVQPQHF
>TRBV2|TRBJ1-1
CASTWGAASNTEAFF
>TRBV15|TRBJ1-3
CATSTLQGLAGNTIYF
>TRBV30|TRBJ1-2
CAWKNYGYTF
>TRBV27|TRBJ1-2
CASSLSMAGVGYTF
>TRBV13|-
CASSLGSVTYEQYF
>TRBV9|TRBJ2-1
CASSVGSSYNEQFF
>TRBV19|TRBJ1-5
CASSMKDQPQHF
>TRBV5-5|TRBJ1-1
CASSARRLTERNTEAFF
>TRBV7-2|TRBJ2-1
CASSPWTRGGLESYNEQFF
>TRBV19|TRBJ2-2
CASSPQLASTGELFF
>TRBV15|TRBJ2-7
CATSAAGHYEQYF
>TRBV5-6|TRBJ1-5
CASSPGGGQVLGQPQHF
>TRBV30|TRBJ1-2
CAWTKIGVNYGYTF
>TRBV4-3|TRBJ1-1
CASSQDWGDGTEAFF
>TRBV5-4|TRBJ2-1
CASSLKASWNEQFF
>TRBV27|TRBJ1-1
CASSPISWMNTEAFF
>TRBV27|TRBJ1-1
CASRSGATSNTEAFF
>TRBV30|TRBJ2-2
CAWSVRGEGGELFF
>TRBV11-2|TRBJ1-2
CASSRPGSGYTF
>TRBV27|TRBJ1-1
CASSYLEDTEAFF
>TRBV4-1|TRBJ2-1
CASSQDLLGGGLYNEQFF
>TRBV2|TRBJ1-2
CASSEAQGPPKYGYTF
>TRBV30|TRBJ1-1
CAWSPGARTEAFF
>TRBV10-2|TRBJ2-3
CASGGDTQYF
>TRBV7-2|TRBJ2-6
CASSLYGQFGANVLTF
>TRBV4-3|TRBJ2-3
CASSQDLATNTDTQYF
>TRBV14|TRBJ1-2
CASSPGQTTYGYTF
>TRBV4-3|TRBJ2-7
CASSQDFPGLPYEQYF
>TRBV4-3|TRBJ2-7
CASSQDIAGGSYEQYF
>TRBV20-1|TRBJ2-7
CSAAANEQYF
>TRBV28|TRBJ2-1
CASSPPTGDLSYNEQFF
>TRBV6-5|TRBJ2-1
CASTNGGGGRNEQFF